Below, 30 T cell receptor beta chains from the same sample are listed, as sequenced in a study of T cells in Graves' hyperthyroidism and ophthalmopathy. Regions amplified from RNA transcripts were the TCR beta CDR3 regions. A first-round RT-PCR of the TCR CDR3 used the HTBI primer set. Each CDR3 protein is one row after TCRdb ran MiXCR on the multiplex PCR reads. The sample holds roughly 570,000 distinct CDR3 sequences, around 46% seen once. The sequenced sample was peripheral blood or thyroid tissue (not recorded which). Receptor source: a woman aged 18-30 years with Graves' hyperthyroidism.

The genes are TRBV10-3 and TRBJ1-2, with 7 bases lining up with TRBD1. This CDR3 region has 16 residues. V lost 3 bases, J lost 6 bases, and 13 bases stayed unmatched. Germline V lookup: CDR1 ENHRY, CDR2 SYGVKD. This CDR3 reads CAISDGSRGQYNGYTF. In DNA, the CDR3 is TGTGCCATCAGTGACGGGAGTAGGGGACAGTACAATGGCTACACCTTC.

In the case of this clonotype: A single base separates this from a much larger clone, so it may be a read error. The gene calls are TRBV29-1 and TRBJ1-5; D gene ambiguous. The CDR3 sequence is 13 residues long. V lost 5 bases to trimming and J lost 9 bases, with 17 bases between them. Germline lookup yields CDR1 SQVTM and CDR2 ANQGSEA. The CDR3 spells CSVRTTANGPQHF. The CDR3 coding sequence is TGCAGCGTTAGGACCACTGCCAACGGGCCCCAGCATTTT.

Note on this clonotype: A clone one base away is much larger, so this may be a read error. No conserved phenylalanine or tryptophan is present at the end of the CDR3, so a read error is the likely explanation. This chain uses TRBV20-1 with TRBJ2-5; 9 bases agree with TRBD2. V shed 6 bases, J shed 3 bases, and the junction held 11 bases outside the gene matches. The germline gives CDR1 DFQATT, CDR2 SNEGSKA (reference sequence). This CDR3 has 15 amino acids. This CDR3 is CSAPSSGTVEETQYL. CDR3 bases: TGCAGTGCCCCTTCTAGCGGGACCGTTGAAGAGACCCAGTACCTC.

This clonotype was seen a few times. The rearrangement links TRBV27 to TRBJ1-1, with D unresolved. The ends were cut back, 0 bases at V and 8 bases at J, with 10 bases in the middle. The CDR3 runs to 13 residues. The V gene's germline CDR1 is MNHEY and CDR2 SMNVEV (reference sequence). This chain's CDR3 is CASSLSGEREAFF. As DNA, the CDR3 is TGTGCCAGCAGTTTATCGGGAGAGAGAGAAGCTTTCTTT.

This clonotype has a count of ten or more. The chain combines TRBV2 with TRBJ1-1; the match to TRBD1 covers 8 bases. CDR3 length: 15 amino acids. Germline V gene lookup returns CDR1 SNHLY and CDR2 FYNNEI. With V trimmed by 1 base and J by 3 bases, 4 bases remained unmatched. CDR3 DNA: TGTGCCAGCAGTGAAGGGCAGGGGGCATACACTGAAGCTTTCTTT. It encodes CASSEGQGAYTEAFF. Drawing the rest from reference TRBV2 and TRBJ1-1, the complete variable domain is EPEVTQTPSHQVTQMGQEVILRCVPISNHLYFYWYRQILGQKVEFLVSFYNNEISEKSEIFDDQFSVERPDGSNFTLKIRSTKLEDSAMYFCASSEGQGAYTEAFFGQGTRLTVV.

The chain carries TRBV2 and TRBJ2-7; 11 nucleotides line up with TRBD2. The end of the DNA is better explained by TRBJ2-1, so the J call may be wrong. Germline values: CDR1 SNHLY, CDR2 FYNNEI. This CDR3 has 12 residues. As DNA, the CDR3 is TGTGCCAGAATACTAGCGGGAGAGGTGCAGTTCTTC. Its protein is CARILAGEVQFF.

CDR3 nucleotide sequence: TGTGCCACCAGCAGAGGGGACAGGGGGCATGGCTACACCTTC. Translating gives CATSRGDRGHGYTF. The genes are TRBV15 and TRBJ1-2; 12 nucleotides align to TRBD1. CDR1 and CDR2 from the germline V gene are LNHNV and YYDKDF (reference sequence). With 1 base clipped from V and 6 bases from J, the junction kept 0 bases outside the gene matches. There are 14 residues in the CDR3. The full variable domain, completed using reference TRBV15 and TRBJ1-2, is DAMVIQNPRYQVTQFGKPVTLSCSQTLNHNVMYWYQQKSSQAPKLLFHYYDKDFNNEADTPDNFQSRRPNTSFCFLDIRSPGLGDTAMYLCATSRGDRGHGYTFGSGTRLTVV.

This CDR3 is CASSLDSLSSTEAFF. CDR3 bases: TGTGCCAGCAGCTTAGATAGCCTGTCGAGCACTGAAGCTTTCTTT. This chain joins TRBV11-2 and TRBJ1-1; D unclear. This CDR3 is 15 amino acids long. Germline-derived CDR1 and CDR2 are SGHAT and FQNNGV. V was cut by 0 bases and J by 4 bases, with 12 bases left in between.

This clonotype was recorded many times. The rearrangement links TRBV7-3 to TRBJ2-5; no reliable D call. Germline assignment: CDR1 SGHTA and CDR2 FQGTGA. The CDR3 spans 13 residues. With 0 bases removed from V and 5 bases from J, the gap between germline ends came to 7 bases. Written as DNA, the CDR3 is TGTGCCAGCAGCTTAACTCTAAGTGAGACCCAGTACTTC. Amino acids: CASSLTLSETQYF.

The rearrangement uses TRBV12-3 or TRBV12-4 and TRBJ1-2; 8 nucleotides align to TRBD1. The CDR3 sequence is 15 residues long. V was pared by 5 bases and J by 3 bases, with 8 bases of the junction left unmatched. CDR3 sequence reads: CASSPRQGNYYGYTF. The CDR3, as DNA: TGTGCCAGCAGTCCCCGACAGGGGAATTACTATGGCTACACCTTC.

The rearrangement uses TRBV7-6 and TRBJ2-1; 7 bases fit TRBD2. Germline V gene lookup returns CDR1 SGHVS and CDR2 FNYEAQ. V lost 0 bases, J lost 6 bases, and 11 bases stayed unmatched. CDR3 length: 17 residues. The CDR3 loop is CASSLALWEGPSNEQFF. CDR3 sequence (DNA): TGTGCCAGCAGCTTAGCGCTTTGGGAGGGCCCCTCCAATGAGCAGTTCTTC.

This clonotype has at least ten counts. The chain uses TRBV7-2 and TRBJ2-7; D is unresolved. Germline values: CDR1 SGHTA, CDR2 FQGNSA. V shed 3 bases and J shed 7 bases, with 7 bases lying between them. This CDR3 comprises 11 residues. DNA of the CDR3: TGTGCCAGCAGCTTGTCATTGGAGCAGTACTTC. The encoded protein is CASSLSLEQYF.

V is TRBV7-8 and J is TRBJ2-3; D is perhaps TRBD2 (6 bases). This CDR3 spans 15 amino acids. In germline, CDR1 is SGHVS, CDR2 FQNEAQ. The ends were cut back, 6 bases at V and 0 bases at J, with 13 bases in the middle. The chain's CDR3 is CASSRAGYSTDTQYF. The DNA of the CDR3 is TGTGCCAGCAGTCGGGCGGGATATAGCACAGATACGCAGTATTTT.

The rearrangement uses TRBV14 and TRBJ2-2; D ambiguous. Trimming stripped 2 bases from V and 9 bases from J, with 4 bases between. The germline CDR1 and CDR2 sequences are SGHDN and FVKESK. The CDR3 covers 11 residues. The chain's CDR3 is CASSQLRELFF. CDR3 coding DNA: TGTGCCAGCAGCCAACTCAGGGAGCTGTTTTTT.

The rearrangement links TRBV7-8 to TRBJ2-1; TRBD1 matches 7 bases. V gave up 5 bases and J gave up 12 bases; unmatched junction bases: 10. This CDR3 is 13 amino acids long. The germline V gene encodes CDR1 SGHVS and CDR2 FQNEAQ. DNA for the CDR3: TGTGCCAGCAGCGTGTACGACAGGGTAGGGCAGTTCTTC. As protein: CASSVYDRVGQFF.

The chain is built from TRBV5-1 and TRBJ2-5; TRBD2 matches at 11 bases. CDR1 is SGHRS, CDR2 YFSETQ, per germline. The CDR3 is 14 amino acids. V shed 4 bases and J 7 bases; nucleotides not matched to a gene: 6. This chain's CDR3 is CASSKRGTSGTQYF. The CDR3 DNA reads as TGCGCCAGCAGCAAGCGGGGGACTAGCGGGACCCAGTACTTC.

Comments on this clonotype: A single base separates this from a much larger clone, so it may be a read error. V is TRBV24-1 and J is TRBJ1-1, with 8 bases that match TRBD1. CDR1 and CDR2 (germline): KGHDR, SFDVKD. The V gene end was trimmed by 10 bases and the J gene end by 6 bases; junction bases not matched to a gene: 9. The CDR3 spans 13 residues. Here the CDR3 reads CATRDRCFPEAFF. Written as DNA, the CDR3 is TGTGCCACTCGGGACAGGTGCTTTCCTGAAGCTTTCTTT.

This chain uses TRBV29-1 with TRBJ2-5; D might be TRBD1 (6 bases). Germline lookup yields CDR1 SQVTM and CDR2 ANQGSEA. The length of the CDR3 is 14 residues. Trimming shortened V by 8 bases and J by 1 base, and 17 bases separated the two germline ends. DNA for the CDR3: TGCAGCAGTTATGGACAGTCCCCCCAAGAGACCCAGTACTTC. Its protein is CSSYGQSPQETQYF.

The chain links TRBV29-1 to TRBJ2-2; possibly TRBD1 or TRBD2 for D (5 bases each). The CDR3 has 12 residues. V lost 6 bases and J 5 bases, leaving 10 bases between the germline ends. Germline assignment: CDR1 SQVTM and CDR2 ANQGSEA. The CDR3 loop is CSVRGRTGELFF. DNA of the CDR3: TGCAGCGTACGGGGCAGGACCGGGGAGCTGTTTTTT.

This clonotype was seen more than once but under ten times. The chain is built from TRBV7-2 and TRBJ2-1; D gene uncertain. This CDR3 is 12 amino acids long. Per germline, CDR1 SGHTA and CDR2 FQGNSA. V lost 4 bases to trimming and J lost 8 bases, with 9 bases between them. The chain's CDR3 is CASSSHGDEQFF. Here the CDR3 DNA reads TGTGCCAGCAGCTCCCATGGAGATGAGCAGTTCTTC.

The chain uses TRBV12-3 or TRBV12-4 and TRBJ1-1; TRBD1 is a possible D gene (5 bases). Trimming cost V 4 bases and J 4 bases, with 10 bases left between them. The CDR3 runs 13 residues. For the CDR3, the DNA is TGTGCCAGCAGTTCCGGTAGGGGCACTGAAGCTTTCTTT. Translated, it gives CASSSGRGTEAFF.

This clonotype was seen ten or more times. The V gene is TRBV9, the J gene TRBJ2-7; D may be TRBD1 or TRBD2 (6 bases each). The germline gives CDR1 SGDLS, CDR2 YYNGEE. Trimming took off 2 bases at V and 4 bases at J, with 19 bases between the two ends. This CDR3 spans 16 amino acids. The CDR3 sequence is CASSVGGSANIYEQYF. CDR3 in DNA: TGTGCCAGCAGCGTGGGGGGCAGTGCGAACATTTACGAGCAGTACTTC.

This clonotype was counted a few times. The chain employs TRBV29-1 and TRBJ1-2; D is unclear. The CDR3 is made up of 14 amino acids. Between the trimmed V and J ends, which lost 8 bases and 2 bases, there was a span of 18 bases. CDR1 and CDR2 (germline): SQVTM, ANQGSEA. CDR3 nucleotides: TGCAGCTTCGGCCAACCCGGGAAGAACTATGGCTACACCTTC. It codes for CSFGQPGKNYGYTF.

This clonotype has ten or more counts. The CDR3, as DNA: TGTGCCGCCGGGACTAGCTCGAGAGATACGCAGTATTTT. Its translation: CAAGTSSRDTQYF. The J gene is TRBJ2-3, the V gene TRBV15; 9 positions match TRBD2. CDR1 LNHNV and CDR2 YYDKDF come from the germline V gene (reference sequence). J was trimmed by 5 bases and V by 11 bases; bases with no gene match: 8. There are 13 residues in the CDR3.

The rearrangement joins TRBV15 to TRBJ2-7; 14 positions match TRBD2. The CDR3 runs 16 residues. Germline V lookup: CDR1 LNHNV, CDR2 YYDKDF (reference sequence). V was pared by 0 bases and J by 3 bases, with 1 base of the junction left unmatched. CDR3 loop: CATSRDGTSGSYEQYF. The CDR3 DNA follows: TGTGCCACCAGCAGAGATGGGACTAGCGGGAGCTACGAGCAGTACTTC.

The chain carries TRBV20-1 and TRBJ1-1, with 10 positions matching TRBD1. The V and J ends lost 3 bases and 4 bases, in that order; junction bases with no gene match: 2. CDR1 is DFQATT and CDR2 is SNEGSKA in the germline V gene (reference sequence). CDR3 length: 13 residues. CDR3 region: CSARTGGFTEAFF. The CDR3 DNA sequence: TGCAGTGCTAGGACAGGGGGCTTCACTGAAGCTTTCTTT.

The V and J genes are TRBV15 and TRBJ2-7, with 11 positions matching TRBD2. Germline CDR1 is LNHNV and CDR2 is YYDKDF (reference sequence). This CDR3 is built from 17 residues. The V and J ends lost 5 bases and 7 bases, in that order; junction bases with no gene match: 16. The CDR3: CATSHAGGLAGGNEQYF. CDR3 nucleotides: TGTGCCACCAGCCACGCCGGAGGGCTAGCGGGAGGCAATGAGCAGTACTTC.

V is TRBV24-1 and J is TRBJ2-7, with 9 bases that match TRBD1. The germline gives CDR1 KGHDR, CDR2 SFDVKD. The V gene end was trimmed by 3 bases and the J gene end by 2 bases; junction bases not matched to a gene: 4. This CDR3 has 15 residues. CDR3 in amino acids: CATSDMTGGAYEQYF. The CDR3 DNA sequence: TGTGCCACCAGTGATATGACAGGGGGGGCCTACGAGCAGTACTTC.

CDR3 DNA sequence: TGTGCCAGCAGCTTAAGGGCGGGAGGATATACCGGGGAGCTGTTTTTT. Residues: CASSLRAGGYTGELFF. J is TRBJ2-2 and V is TRBV7-3, with TRBD2 matching over 8 bases. This CDR3 spans 16 amino acids. CDR1 and CDR2 (germline): SGHTA, FQGTGA. The ends lost 1 base at V and 5 bases at J; junction bases unmatched: 6.

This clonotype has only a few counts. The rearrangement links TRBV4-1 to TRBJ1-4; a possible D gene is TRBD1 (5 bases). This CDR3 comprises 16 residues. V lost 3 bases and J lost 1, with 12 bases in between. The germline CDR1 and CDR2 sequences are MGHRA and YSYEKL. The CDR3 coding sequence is TGCGCCAGCAGCCAGGGCGGGGCGAGAACTAATGAAAAACTGTTTTTT. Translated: CASSQGGARTNEKLFF.